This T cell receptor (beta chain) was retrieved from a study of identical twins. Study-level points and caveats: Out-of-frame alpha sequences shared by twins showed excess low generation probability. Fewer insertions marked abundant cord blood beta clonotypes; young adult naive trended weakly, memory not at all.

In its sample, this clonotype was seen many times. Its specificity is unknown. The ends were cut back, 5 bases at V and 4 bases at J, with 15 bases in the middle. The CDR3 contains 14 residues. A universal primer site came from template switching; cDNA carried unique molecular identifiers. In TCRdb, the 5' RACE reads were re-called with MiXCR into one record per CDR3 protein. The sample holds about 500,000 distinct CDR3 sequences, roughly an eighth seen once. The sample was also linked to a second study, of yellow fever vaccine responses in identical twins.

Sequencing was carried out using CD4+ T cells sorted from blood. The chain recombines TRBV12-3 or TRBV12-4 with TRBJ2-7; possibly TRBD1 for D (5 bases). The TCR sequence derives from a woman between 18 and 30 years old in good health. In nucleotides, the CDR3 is TGTGCCAGCAGTACAACAGGTCCGACATACGAGCAGTACTTC. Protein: CASSTTGPTYEQYF.